Here is one T cell receptor (beta chain) with its context. This record comes from a study of shared clonotypes between healthy human individuals. The table came from immunoSEQ multiplex PCR; TCRdb's copy has only in-frame clones and leaves some out. Found here are some 1.5 million clones, around 95% of them singletons; the top ten hold 0.95% to 1.5%. CDR3 length equals 14 residues. The V gene's germline CDR1 is MNHEY and CDR2 SVGAGI. V lost 6 bases, J lost 10 bases, and 12 bases stayed unmatched. Input material: naive CD4+ T cells sorted from blood. Subset: CD45RA+ positively selected. The chain is built from TRBV6-5 and TRBJ2-5, with 9 bases identical to TRBD1. This receptor was obtained from a man aged 25-45 years in good health. The CDR3 protein is CASRSPPGTGIQYF. The CDR3, as DNA: TGTGCCAGCAGAAGTCCCCCTGGGACAGGGATCCAGTACTTC.